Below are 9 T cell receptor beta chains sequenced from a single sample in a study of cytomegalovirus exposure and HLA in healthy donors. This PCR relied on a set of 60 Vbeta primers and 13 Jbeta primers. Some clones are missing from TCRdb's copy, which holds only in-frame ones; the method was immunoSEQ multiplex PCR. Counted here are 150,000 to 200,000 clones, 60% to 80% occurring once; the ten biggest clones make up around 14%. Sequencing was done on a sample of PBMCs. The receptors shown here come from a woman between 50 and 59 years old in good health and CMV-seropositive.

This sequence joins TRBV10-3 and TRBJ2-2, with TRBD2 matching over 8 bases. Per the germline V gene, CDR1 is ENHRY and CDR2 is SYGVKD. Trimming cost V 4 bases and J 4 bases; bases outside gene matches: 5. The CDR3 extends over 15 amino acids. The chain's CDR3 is CAISAGGASTGELFF. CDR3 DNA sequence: TGTGCCATCAGTGCCGGGGGGGCGAGCACCGGGGAGCTGTTTTTT.

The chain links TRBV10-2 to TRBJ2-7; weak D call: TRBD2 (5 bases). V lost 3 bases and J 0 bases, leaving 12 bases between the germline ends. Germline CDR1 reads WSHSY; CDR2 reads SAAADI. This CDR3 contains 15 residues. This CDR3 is CASSDGLGSSYEQYF. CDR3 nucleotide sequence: TGCGCCAGCAGTGACGGTTTGGGGAGCTCCTACGAGCAGTACTTC.

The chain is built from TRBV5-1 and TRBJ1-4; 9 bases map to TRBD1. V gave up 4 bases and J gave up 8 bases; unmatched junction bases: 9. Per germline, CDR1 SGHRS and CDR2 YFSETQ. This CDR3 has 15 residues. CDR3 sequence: CASSPMTGGGEKLFF. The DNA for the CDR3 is TGCGCCAGCAGCCCGATGACAGGGGGTGGAGAAAAACTGTTTTTT.

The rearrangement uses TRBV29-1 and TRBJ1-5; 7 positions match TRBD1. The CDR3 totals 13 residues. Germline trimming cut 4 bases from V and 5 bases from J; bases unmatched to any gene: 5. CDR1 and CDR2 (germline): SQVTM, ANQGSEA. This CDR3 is CSVANRGDQPQHF. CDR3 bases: TGCAGCGTTGCAAACAGGGGAGATCAGCCCCAGCATTTT.

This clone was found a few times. The CDR3 loop is CATSRPGLAGQETQYF. In nucleotides, the CDR3 is TGTGCCACCAGCAGGCCGGGACTAGCGGGCCAAGAGACCCAGTACTTC. The J gene is TRBJ2-5, the V gene TRBV15; 12 bases map to TRBD2. CDR1 is LNHNV and CDR2 is YYDKDF in the germline V gene (reference sequence). The CDR3 length is 16 residues. V was pared by 3 bases and J by 1 base, with 3 bases of the junction left unmatched.

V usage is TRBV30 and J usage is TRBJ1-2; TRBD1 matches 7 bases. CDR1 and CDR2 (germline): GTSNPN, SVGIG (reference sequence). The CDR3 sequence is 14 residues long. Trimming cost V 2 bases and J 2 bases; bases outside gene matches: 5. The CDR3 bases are TGTGCCTGGAGTACCCCACAGGGGAACTATGGCTACACCTTC. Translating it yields CAWSTPQGNYGYTF.

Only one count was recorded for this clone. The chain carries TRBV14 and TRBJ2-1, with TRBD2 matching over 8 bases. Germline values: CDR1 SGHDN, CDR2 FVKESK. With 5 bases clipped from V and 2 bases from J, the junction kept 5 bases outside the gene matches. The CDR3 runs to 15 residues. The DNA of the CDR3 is TGTGCCAGCAGCTCCAGCGGGGGCCCCTACAATGAGCAGTTCTTC. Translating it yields CASSSSGGPYNEQFF.

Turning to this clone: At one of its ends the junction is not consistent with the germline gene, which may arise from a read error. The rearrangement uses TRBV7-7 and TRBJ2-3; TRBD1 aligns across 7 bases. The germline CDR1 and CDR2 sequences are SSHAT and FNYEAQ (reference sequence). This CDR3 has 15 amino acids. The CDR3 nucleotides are TGTGCTAGCAGCTTATCCGCAGGGGGATGGGATACGCAGTATTTT. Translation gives CASSLSAGGWDTQYF.

CDR3 nucleotides: TGTGCCAGCAGTCAGGTCTACGAGCAGTACTTC. It specifies CASSQVYEQYF. The genes are TRBV2 and TRBJ2-7; D gene uncertain. Germline CDR1 reads SNHLY; CDR2 reads FYNNEI. The CDR3 is made up of 11 amino acids. V was shortened by 5 bases and J by 3 bases, with 5 bases between the two germline ends.